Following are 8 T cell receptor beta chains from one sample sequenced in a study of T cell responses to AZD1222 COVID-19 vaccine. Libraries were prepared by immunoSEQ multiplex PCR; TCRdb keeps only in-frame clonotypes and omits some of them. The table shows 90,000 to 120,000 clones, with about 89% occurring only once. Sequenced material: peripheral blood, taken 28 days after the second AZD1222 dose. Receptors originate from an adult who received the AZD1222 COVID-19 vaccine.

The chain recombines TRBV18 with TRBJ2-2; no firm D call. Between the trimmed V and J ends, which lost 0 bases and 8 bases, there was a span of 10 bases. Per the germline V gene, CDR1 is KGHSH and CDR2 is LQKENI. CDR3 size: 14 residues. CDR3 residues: CASSPPMAQGELFF. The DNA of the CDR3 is TGTGCCAGCTCACCACCGATGGCACAAGGGGAGCTGTTTTTT.

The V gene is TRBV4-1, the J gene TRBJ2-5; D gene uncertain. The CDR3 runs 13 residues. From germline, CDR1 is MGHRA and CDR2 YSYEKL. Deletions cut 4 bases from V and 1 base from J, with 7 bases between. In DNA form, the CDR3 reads TGCGCCAGCAGCCGTAATACCCAAGAGACCCAGTACTTC. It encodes CASSRNTQETQYF.

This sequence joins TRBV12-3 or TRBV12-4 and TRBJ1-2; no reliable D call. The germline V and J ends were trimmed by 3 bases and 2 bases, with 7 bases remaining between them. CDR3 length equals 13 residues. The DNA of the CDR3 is TGTGCCAGCAGTTTGAATGCCAACTATGGCTACACCTTC. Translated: CASSLNANYGYTF.

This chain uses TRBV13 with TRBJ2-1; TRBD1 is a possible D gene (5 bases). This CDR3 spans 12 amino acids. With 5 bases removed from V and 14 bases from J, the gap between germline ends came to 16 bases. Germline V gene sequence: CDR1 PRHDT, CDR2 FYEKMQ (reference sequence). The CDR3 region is CASSALWEQEFF. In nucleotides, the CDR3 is TGTGCCAGCAGCGCCCTTTGGGAACAGGAGTTCTTC.

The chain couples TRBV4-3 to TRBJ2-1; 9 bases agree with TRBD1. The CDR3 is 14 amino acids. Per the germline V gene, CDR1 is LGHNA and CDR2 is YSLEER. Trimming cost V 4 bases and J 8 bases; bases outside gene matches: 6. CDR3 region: CASSRTGDSHEQFF. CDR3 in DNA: TGCGCCAGCAGCCGGACAGGGGACTCCCATGAGCAGTTCTTC.

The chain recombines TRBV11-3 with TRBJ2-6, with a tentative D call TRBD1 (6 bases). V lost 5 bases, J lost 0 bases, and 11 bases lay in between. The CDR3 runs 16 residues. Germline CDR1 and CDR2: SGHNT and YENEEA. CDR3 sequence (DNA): TGTGCCAGCAGCCCGAAAGGGGGCTCTGGGGCCAACGTCCTGACTTTC. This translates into CASSPKGGSGANVLTF.

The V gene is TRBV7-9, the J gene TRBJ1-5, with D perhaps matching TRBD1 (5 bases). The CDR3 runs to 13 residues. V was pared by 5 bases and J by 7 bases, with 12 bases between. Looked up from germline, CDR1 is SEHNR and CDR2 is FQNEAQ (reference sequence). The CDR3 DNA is TGTGCCAGCAGCCCAGTAGGGGACCAGCCCCAGCATTTT. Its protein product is CASSPVGDQPQHF.

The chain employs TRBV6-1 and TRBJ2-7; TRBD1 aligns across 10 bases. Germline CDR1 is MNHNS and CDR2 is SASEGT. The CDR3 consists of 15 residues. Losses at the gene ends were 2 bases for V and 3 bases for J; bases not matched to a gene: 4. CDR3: CASSERTGGHYEQYF. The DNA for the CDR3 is TGTGCCAGCAGTGAAAGGACAGGGGGTCACTACGAGCAGTACTTC.